Presented here are 28 T cell receptor beta chains from one specimen sequenced in a study of T cells in localized non-small cell lung cancer (dated by TCRdb to the early 2020s). Library generation was performed with the immunoSEQ multiplex PCR assay. TCRdb carries this immuneACCESS record with in-frame sequences only. Its versions omit some clonotypes, under half of them owing to an unresolved V gene in the studies checked, with the rest unexplained. Recorded for this sample are roughly 40,000 clones; over 80% of them occurred a single time. Of the sample, roughly 2.5% falls within the top ten clones. Specimen: peripheral blood, collected before any cancer treatment. These receptors were taken from a woman aged 40-75 years with stage I lung adenocarcinoma.

This clone showed up just a few times. The chain couples TRBV4-1 to TRBJ2-3, with TRBD2 matching over 9 bases. With 8 bases clipped from V and 1 base from J, the junction kept 10 bases outside the gene matches. Germline lookup yields CDR1 MGHRA and CDR2 YSYEKL. The CDR3 totals 16 residues. The DNA for the CDR3 is TGCGCCAGCCGAACCATAGCGGGAGTCCGCACAGATACGCAGTATTTT. This gives the protein CASRTIAGVRTDTQYF.

CDR3 nucleotide sequence: TGTGCCAGCTCACCACAACTAGGCGATGAGCAGTTCTTC. Amino acids: CASSPQLGDEQFF. V gene TRBV18 combines with J gene TRBJ2-1; D is possibly TRBD2 (5 bases). The V gene's germline CDR1 is KGHSH and CDR2 LQKENI. V lost 1 base, J lost 8 bases, and 9 bases lay in between. The length of the CDR3 is 13 residues. The complete variable domain, with remaining parts taken from reference TRBV18 and TRBJ2-1, reads NAGVMQNPRHLVRRRGQEARLRCSPMKGHSHVYWYRQLPEEGLKFMVYLQKENIIDESGMPKERFSAEFPKEGPSILRIQQVVRGDSAAYFCASSPQLGDEQFFGPGTRLTVL.

J is TRBJ2-3 and V is TRBV12-5, with a possible D match to TRBD2 (6 bases). Between the trimmed V and J ends, which lost 6 bases and 3 bases, there was a span of 16 bases. CDR1 and CDR2 (germline): LGHNT, FRNRAP. This CDR3 has 15 amino acids. CDR3 sequence: CASGSGTRQTDTQYF. CDR3 DNA: TGTGCTAGTGGCTCAGGGACTCGTCAGACAGATACGCAGTATTTT.

This chain uses TRBV10-3 with TRBJ1-2; the D is unclear. The CDR3 is 19 residues long. V was shortened by 0 bases and J by 4 bases, with 24 bases between the two germline ends. Germline lookup yields CDR1 ENHRY and CDR2 SYGVKD. The CDR3: CAISESKLRRARIVYGYTF. DNA for the CDR3: TGTGCCATCAGTGAGTCGAAACTTCGCCGCGCCAGGATAGTCTATGGCTACACCTTC.

This chain uses TRBV5-6 with TRBJ1-2, with D possibly TRBD1 on 6 matching bases. The length of the CDR3 is 14 residues. The germline V and J ends were trimmed by 4 bases and 4 bases, with 14 bases remaining between them. Germline loops: CDR1 SGHDT, CDR2 YYEEEE. CDR3 in DNA: TGTGCCAGCAGCAAAGGGGGAGCAGCCTATGGCTACACCTTC. Translating it yields CASSKGGAAYGYTF.

The chain carries TRBV5-4 and TRBJ2-7; 8 bases are shared with TRBD1. Germline V gene data show CDR1 as SGHNT and CDR2 as YYREEE (reference sequence). V gave up 3 bases and J gave up 4 bases; unmatched junction bases: 6. There are 14 residues in the CDR3. CDR3 sequence reads: CASSSSTGVYEQYF. CDR3 DNA sequence: TGTGCCAGCAGCTCCTCGACAGGGGTGTACGAGCAGTACTTC.

This rearrangement joins TRBV2 to TRBJ1-1; possibly TRBD1 for D (5 bases). The ends were cut back, 4 bases at V and 5 bases at J, with 11 bases in the middle. Germline loops: CDR1 SNHLY, CDR2 FYNNEI. The CDR3 length is 13 residues. DNA for the CDR3: TGTGCCAGCAGTGCACGGGGGTGGACTGAAGCTTTCTTT. Translating it yields CASSARGWTEAFF.

V and J are TRBV7-2 and TRBJ2-1; 13 bases fit TRBD2. This CDR3 comprises 16 residues. V lost 5 bases and J lost 4; bases outside the gene matches: 5. The germline gives CDR1 SGHTA, CDR2 FQGNSA. The CDR3 spells CASSPGLAGLYNEQFF. In DNA, the CDR3 is TGTGCCAGCAGCCCGGGACTAGCGGGACTTTACAATGAGCAGTTCTTC.

This chain connects TRBV5-1 to TRBJ2-2, with D hard to call. Trimming pared 0 bases from V and 4 bases from J, leaving 4 bases between. Germline-derived CDR1 and CDR2 are SGHRS and YFSETQ. This CDR3 comprises 13 residues. The CDR3 region has the DNA TGCGCCAGCAGCTTGGAGGGCACCGGGGAGCTGTTTTTT. As protein: CASSLEGTGELFF.

V usage is TRBV18 and J usage is TRBJ1-5; D might be TRBD1 (6 bases). This CDR3 has 16 amino acids. Germline CDR1 reads KGHSH; CDR2 reads LQKENI. The V and J ends lost 3 bases and 6 bases respectively, with 18 bases between them. The CDR3 sequence: CASSPPRGGNGQPQHF. CDR3 in DNA: TGTGCCAGCTCACCCCCAAGGGGGGGGAACGGTCAGCCCCAGCATTTT. Filled out from reference TRBV18 and TRBJ1-5, the complete variable domain reads NAGVMQNPRHLVRRRGQEARLRCSPMKGHSHVYWYRQLPEEGLKFMVYLQKENIIDESGMPKERFSAEFPKEGPSILRIQQVVRGDSAAYFCASSPPRGGNGQPQHFGDGTRLSIL.

This clone was seen a single time. Here the CDR3 reads CASSDPRDRLRRETQYF. The CDR3 coding sequence is TGTGCCAGCAGTGACCCCCGGGACAGGCTACGGAGGGAGACCCAGTACTTC. The V gene is TRBV28, the J gene TRBJ2-5; 8 bases fit TRBD1. Germline V gene sequence: CDR1 MDHEN, CDR2 SYDVKM. Trimming cost V 5 bases and J 5 bases; bases outside gene matches: 16. The CDR3 contains 17 residues. Combining the CDR3 with reference TRBV28 and TRBJ2-5 gives the whole variable domain DVKVTQSSRYLVKRTGEKVFLECVQDMDHENMFWYRQDPGLGLRLIYFSYDVKMKEKGDIPEGYSVSREKKERFSLILESASTNQTSMYLCASSDPRDRLRRETQYFGPGTRLLVL.

The chain recombines TRBV5-1 with TRBJ2-7, with a tentative D call TRBD1 (6 bases). Germline CDR1 reads SGHRS; CDR2 reads YFSETQ. Trimming pared 4 bases from V and 0 bases from J, leaving 14 bases between. The CDR3 has 15 residues. CDR3 region: CASSPGQILSYEQYF. CDR3 DNA: TGCGCCAGCAGCCCCGGACAGATCCTCTCCTACGAGCAGTACTTC.

V is TRBV5-1 and J is TRBJ2-1; 10 positions agree with TRBD2. CDR1 and CDR2 from the germline V gene are SGHRS and YFSETQ. The V gene end was trimmed by 2 bases and the J gene end by 6 bases; junction bases not matched to a gene: 5. The CDR3 totals 15 residues. CDR3 coding DNA: TGCGCCAGCAGCTTTCTAGCGGGAGAAGGCAATGAGCAGTTCTTC. Its translation is CASSFLAGEGNEQFF.

The chain recombines TRBV7-9 with TRBJ2-3, with D hard to call. The CDR3 extends over 15 amino acids. V dropped 6 bases and J dropped 0 bases, with 13 bases sitting between them. Per germline, CDR1 SEHNR and CDR2 FQNEAQ (reference sequence). CDR3 amino acids: CASSSVRPSTDTQYF. For the CDR3, the DNA is TGTGCCAGCAGTTCGGTGCGGCCTAGCACAGATACGCAGTATTTT.

The chain employs TRBV18 and TRBJ2-7; maybe TRBD1 (6 bases). Germline values: CDR1 KGHSH, CDR2 LQKENI. Trimming pared 0 bases from V and 5 bases from J, leaving 8 bases between. CDR3 length equals 13 residues. CDR3 coding DNA: TGTGCCAGCTCACCACCGGACAGAAACGAGCAGTACTTC. Amino acid sequence: CASSPPDRNEQYF.

The V gene is TRBV7-9, the J gene TRBJ2-7; 8 bases agree with TRBD2. Germline-derived CDR1 and CDR2 are SEHNR and FQNEAQ (reference sequence). Trimming took 6 bases from V and 5 from J; bases not matched to a gene: 15. This CDR3 is 16 amino acids long. In nucleotides, the CDR3 is TGTGCCAGCAGGCCTTTTAGCGGGATTGGGGTTGACGAGCAGTACTTC. Translated: CASRPFSGIGVDEQYF.

A word on this clone: The limits of the CDR3 on the DNA are not certain, so only TCRdb's listed CDR3 is given. J is TRBJ1-5 and V is TRBV28. Germline V gives CDR1 MDHEN, CDR2 SYDVKM. The CDR3 sequence runs 14 residues, both termini included. The chain's CDR3 is CASSTSGGFQPQHF.

The CDR3 reads CASSSPGTGKYEQYF. The CDR3 nucleotides are TGTGCCAGCAGTTCTCCGGGGACAGGGAAATACGAGCAGTACTTC. The J gene is TRBJ2-7, the V gene TRBV28, with TRBD1 matching over 9 bases. Losses at the gene ends were 4 bases for V and 4 bases for J; bases not matched to a gene: 8. Germline V gene sequence: CDR1 MDHEN, CDR2 SYDVKM. There are 15 residues in the CDR3.

The rearrangement uses TRBV28 and TRBJ1-1; 8 nucleotides agree with TRBD1. CDR3 length: 13 residues. Germline CDR1 is MDHEN and CDR2 is SYDVKM. V shed 6 bases and J 4 bases; nucleotides not matched to a gene: 4. The CDR3 region is CASSPTGGTEAFF. Here the CDR3 DNA reads TGTGCCAGCAGCCCCACAGGGGGCACTGAAGCTTTCTTT. The variable domain in full, completed from reference TRBV28 and TRBJ1-1, reads DVKVTQSSRYLVKRTGEKVFLECVQDMDHENMFWYRQDPGLGLRLIYFSYDVKMKEKGDIPEGYSVSREKKERFSLILESASTNQTSMYLCASSPTGGTEAFFGQGTRLTVV.

The genes are TRBV5-1 and TRBJ1-1; D call uncertain. V lost 5 bases and J lost 5, with 16 bases in between. CDR3 length: 14 amino acids. Germline lookup yields CDR1 SGHRS and CDR2 YFSETQ. CDR3: CASRERVSGTEAFF. The CDR3 nucleotides read TGCGCCAGCAGGGAGAGGGTCTCAGGAACTGAAGCTTTCTTT.

V usage is TRBV5-1 and J usage is TRBJ2-7, with D unresolved. Germline V gene lookup returns CDR1 SGHRS and CDR2 YFSETQ. The V end lost 2 bases, the J end lost 2 bases, and 11 bases lay between the germline ends. CDR3 length: 14 residues. Written as DNA, the CDR3 is TGCGCCAGCAGCTTATCAGGAGAACCCTACGAGCAGTACTTC. Protein product: CASSLSGEPYEQYF.

This clone was found once. CDR3 sequence reads: CSAAGLPTYEQYF. As DNA, the CDR3 is TGCAGCGCCGCGGGACTTCCAACCTACGAGCAGTACTTC. The chain employs TRBV29-1 and TRBJ2-7, with a possible D match to TRBD2 (6 bases). CDR1 and CDR2 (germline): SQVTM, ANQGSEA. V lost 7 bases and J lost 2, with 15 bases in between. This CDR3 is built from 13 residues.

This chain links TRBV28 with TRBJ2-1; D might be TRBD2 (5 bases). CDR1 is MDHEN and CDR2 is SYDVKM in the germline V gene. The CDR3 contains 12 residues. V lost 3 bases and J 10 bases, leaving 10 bases between the germline ends. Written as DNA, the CDR3 is TGTGCCAGCAGTTTTGATCGGGGAGAGCAGTTCTTC. As protein: CASSFDRGEQFF.

The gene calls are TRBV30 and TRBJ2-7, with a possible D match to TRBD1 (7 bases). The CDR3 spans 13 residues. Trimming removed 6 bases from V and 7 bases from J, with 19 bases in between. Germline CDR1 reads GTSNPN; CDR2 reads SVGIG (reference sequence). The CDR3 coding sequence is TGTGCCTGCCCTGGGCAGGGGGGACGGGAGCAGTACTTC. Its protein product is CACPGQGGREQYF.

The chain joins TRBV5-1 to TRBJ1-5; D is possibly TRBD1 (5 bases). The length of the CDR3 is 15 residues. The V end lost 1 base, the J end lost 2 bases, and 10 bases lay between the germline ends. Germline CDR1 and CDR2: SGHRS and YFSETQ. The CDR3: CASSLTGGGNQPQHF. As DNA, the CDR3 is TGCGCCAGCAGCTTGACTGGGGGGGGCAATCAGCCCCAGCATTTT.

The genes are TRBV5-1 and TRBJ2-7; a weak D match, TRBD1 (5 bases). CDR1 SGHRS and CDR2 YFSETQ come from the germline V gene. V was clipped by 1 base and J by 0 bases, with 8 bases between them. CDR3 size: 14 residues. CDR3 loop: CASSLYRPSYEQYF. DNA for the CDR3: TGCGCCAGCAGCTTGTACAGGCCCTCCTACGAGCAGTACTTC.

The V call is TRBV30, the J call TRBJ2-7, with 7 bases aligning to TRBD2. This CDR3 has 14 amino acids. Germline-derived CDR1 and CDR2 are GTSNPN and SVGIG (reference sequence). The V segment lost 2 bases and the J segment 2 bases; nucleotides outside the gene matches: 6. The CDR3 nucleotides are TGTGCCTGGAGTCCCGGACTAGAAGCCTACGAGCAGTACTTC. Translated, it gives CAWSPGLEAYEQYF.

The genes are TRBV4-1 and TRBJ2-2, with TRBD2 matching 10 bases. The CDR3 extends over 17 amino acids. CDR1 is MGHRA, CDR2 YSYEKL, per germline. V was pared by 3 bases and J by 2 bases, with 6 bases of the junction left unmatched. The CDR3 DNA reads as TGCGCCAGCAGCCAGGGTTTAGCGGGGGGAAACACCGGGGAGCTGTTTTTT. It is translated as CASSQGLAGGNTGELFF.